The rows below give T cell receptor beta chains drawn from one sample of a study of blood T cell repertoires in COVID-19. The method was immunoSEQ multiplex PCR; TCRdb's version includes in-frame clones alone and lacks a portion of them. This table has over 200,000 clones, around nine tenths appearing once. Source material: PBMCs or T cells enriched from blood (not recorded which). These receptors all stem from a man aged 25 to 45 who had recovered from COVID-19. The CDR3 runs from the conserved cysteine through the conserved F or W. Each record gives: clone size, J gene, V gene, CDR3 protein. Expanded clones are given a class, and other clones once, few, many or no size at all.

clone size: NA; J gene: TRBJ1-5; V gene: TRBV27; CDR3 protein: CASSLSDPRTGTRMPQHF
clone size: NA; J gene: TRBJ2-7; V gene: TRBV2; CDR3 protein: CASSVTTSGLTYEQYF
clone size: NA; J gene: TRBJ2-2; V gene: TRBV7-3; CDR3 protein: CASSFGGNTGELFF
clone size: NA; J gene: TRBJ2-7; V gene: TRBV11-1; CDR3 protein: CASSTRGHEQYF
clone size: NA; J gene: TRBJ1-1; V gene: TRBV13; CDR3 protein: CASSLGVRGRRTEAFF
clone size: NA; J gene: TRBJ1-1; V gene: TRBV7-8; CDR3 protein: CASSIASGGGNEAFF
clone size: NA; J gene: TRBJ1-5; V gene: TRBV7-5; CDR3 protein: CVRSPLRWYSNQPQHF
clone size: NA; J gene: TRBJ1-2; V gene: TRBV5-5; CDR3 protein: CASSGLNYGYTF
clone size: NA; J gene: TRBJ2-5; V gene: TRBV20-1; CDR3 protein: CSASLGTSGGQETQYF
clone size: NA; J gene: TRBJ2-7; V gene: TRBV7-9; CDR3 protein: CASSSHRTTRDEQYF
clone size: NA; J gene: TRBJ1-1; V gene: TRBV10-3; CDR3 protein: CAISDGQGAFF
clone size: once; J gene: TRBJ1-2; V gene: TRBV11-2; CDR3 protein: CASTKGSENYGYTF
clone size: NA; J gene: TRBJ1-2; V gene: TRBV28; CDR3 protein: CASSLGATNYGYTF
clone size: NA; J gene: TRBJ2-1; V gene: TRBV15; CDR3 protein: CATSGHQSSYNEQFF
clone size: NA; J gene: TRBJ2-5; V gene: TRBV27; CDR3 protein: CASSHRQGETQYF
clone size: NA; J gene: TRBJ2-2; V gene: TRBV4-1; CDR3 protein: CASNRSRTNTGELFF
clone size: NA; J gene: TRBJ2-7; V gene: TRBV2; CDR3 protein: CASSRTSGNSYEQYF
clone size: NA; J gene: TRBJ2-7; V gene: TRBV4-1; CDR3 protein: CASSPLRTSGRDEQYF
clone size: few; J gene: TRBJ1-1; V gene: TRBV6-4; CDR3 protein: CASSEGQGASEAFF
clone size: NA; J gene: TRBJ1-4; V gene: TRBV15; CDR3 protein: CATSRGTGGNEKLFF
clone size: NA; J gene: TRBJ2-7; V gene: TRBV5-4; CDR3 protein: CASSLAFSSGEQYF
clone size: NA; J gene: TRBJ1-2; V gene: TRBV7-9; CDR3 protein: CASSRTGNGYTF
clone size: NA; J gene: TRBJ2-1; V gene: TRBV3-1/TRBV3-2; CDR3 protein: CASSRSGGNNEQFF
clone size: NA; J gene: TRBJ2-2; V gene: TRBV2; CDR3 protein: CASIGEGDTGELFF
clone size: NA; J gene: TRBJ2-7; V gene: TRBV4-3; CDR3 protein: CASSQSWTGTYEQYF
clone size: NA; J gene: TRBJ1-2; V gene: TRBV7-6; CDR3 protein: CASSLSGQGAKYGYTF